One sample yielded the 27 T cell receptor beta chains listed below, sequenced in a study of blood T cell repertoires in COVID-19. Measured with immunoSEQ multiplex PCR; TCRdb has only the in-frame clones, and not every one. The sample consists of 100,000 to 150,000 clones, approximately 87% of them appearing once. Sequenced sample: peripheral blood. Every receptor here comes from a man aged 50-59 years with active COVID-19.

J is TRBJ1-5 and V is TRBV27; D uncertain. The ends were cut back, 1 base at V and 2 bases at J, with 12 bases in the middle. CDR3 size: 16 residues. Per germline, CDR1 MNHEY and CDR2 SMNVEV (reference sequence). The CDR3 reads CASSLFGSEGNQPQHF. The CDR3 DNA sequence: TGTGCCAGCAGTTTATTTGGGTCGGAGGGCAATCAGCCCCAGCATTTT.

The chain employs TRBV24-1 and TRBJ2-5; 10 bases map to TRBD2. Germline values: CDR1 KGHDR, CDR2 SFDVKD. This CDR3 is built from 16 residues. V shed 4 bases, J shed 3 bases, and the junction held 7 bases outside the gene matches. The CDR3 nucleotides are TGTGCCACCAGTGACCCGACCCTAGCGGGGGAAGAGACCCAGTACTTC. Encoded protein: CATSDPTLAGEETQYF.

The chain uses TRBV28 and TRBJ1-5; 9 bases are a match to TRBD1. The J segment lost 5 bases and the V segment lost 6 bases, leaving 5 bases of the junction unmatched. CDR1 and CDR2 (germline): MDHEN, SYDVKM. CDR3 length equals 14 residues. CDR3 loop: CASRAGQGYQPQHF. The CDR3 DNA sequence: TGTGCCAGCAGAGCGGGACAGGGCTATCAGCCCCAGCATTTT.

The sample holds one count of this clone. The gene calls are TRBV5-6 and TRBJ2-7, with TRBD2 matching over 10 bases. Germline-derived CDR1 and CDR2 are SGHDT and YYEEEE. V was clipped by 7 bases and J by 0 bases; unmatched bases: 4. This CDR3 spans 14 amino acids. CDR3 bases: TGTGCCAGCTCCCGACTAGCGGGCTCCTACGAGCAGTACTTC. This translates into CASSRLAGSYEQYF.

The chain recombines TRBV7-6 with TRBJ2-1; 10 bases are shared with TRBD1. V lost 5 bases to trimming and J lost 12 bases; unmatched junction nucleotides: 13. This CDR3 spans 15 amino acids. Germline CDR1 SGHVS, CDR2 FNYEAQ. The CDR3 loop reads CASSPRDRGLHGQFF. CDR3 coding DNA: TGTGCCAGCAGCCCGCGAGACAGGGGGCTTCATGGGCAGTTCTTC.

The J gene is TRBJ2-2, the V gene TRBV7-9; tentative D call: TRBD2 (5 bases). The CDR3 covers 13 residues. V lost 7 bases and J 7 bases, leaving 13 bases between the germline ends. In germline, CDR1 is SEHNR, CDR2 FQNEAQ (reference sequence). CDR3 residues: CASIAGSSGELFF. The CDR3 DNA reads TGTGCCAGCATCGCGGGCTCAAGCGGGGAGCTGTTTTTT.

The chain carries TRBV5-1 and TRBJ2-1; TRBD2 matches at 9 bases. This CDR3 contains 16 residues. V lost 5 bases to trimming and J lost 2 bases; unmatched junction nucleotides: 8. Germline lookup yields CDR1 SGHRS and CDR2 YFSETQ. The CDR3 here is CASRPNPSGAYNEQFF. The CDR3 bases are TGCGCCAGCAGACCGAATCCTAGCGGGGCCTACAATGAGCAGTTCTTC.

The chain has TRBV6-6 and TRBJ1-2; D ambiguous. Trimming pared 7 bases from V and 8 bases from J, leaving 26 bases between. Germline lookup yields CDR1 MNHNY and CDR2 SVGAGI (reference sequence). CDR3 length: 16 amino acids. CDR3 nucleotides: TGTGCCAGCACCAACCAACGCGACACTGAGAGTGGAGGCTACACCTTC. This sequence encodes CASTNQRDTESGGYTF.

The gene calls are TRBV6-5 and TRBJ2-1; maybe TRBD2 (5 bases). V was clipped by 2 bases and J by 11 bases, with 10 bases between them. Germline V lookup: CDR1 MNHEY, CDR2 SVGAGI. The CDR3 sequence is 12 residues long. The DNA for the CDR3 is TGTGCCAGCAGTTACCTGGGAGCCCAGCAGTTCTTC. Amino acids: CASSYLGAQQFF.

This chain links TRBV19 with TRBJ2-1, with 7 bases aligning to TRBD1. This CDR3 contains 17 residues. The germline V gene encodes CDR1 LNHDA and CDR2 SQIVND (reference sequence). The V segment lost 4 bases and the J segment 0 bases; nucleotides outside the gene matches: 9. CDR3 region: CASSTPPGQSSYNEQFF. Written as DNA, the CDR3 is TGTGCCAGTAGTACTCCTCCGGGACAGAGCTCCTACAATGAGCAGTTCTTC.

This clone was seen a few times. The rearrangement links TRBV4-1 to TRBJ2-7; D might be TRBD1 (6 bases). Germline V gene data show CDR1 as MGHRA and CDR2 as YSYEKL. This CDR3 comprises 14 residues. The V and J ends lost 2 bases and 6 bases respectively, with 14 bases between them. CDR3 DNA sequence: TGCGCCAGCAGCCAACACAGGGACGGAGGCGAGCAGTACTTC. As protein: CASSQHRDGGEQYF.

This chain uses TRBV10-3 with TRBJ2-2, with 8 bases fitting TRBD2. Germline V gives CDR1 ENHRY, CDR2 SYGVKD. The CDR3 is 16 amino acids. Trimming took 5 bases from V and 0 from J; bases not matched to a gene: 5. The CDR3 region has the DNA TGTGCCATCAGTCCAAGCGGGGGCGCGAACACCGGGGAGCTGTTTTTT. Its protein is CAISPSGGANTGELFF.

This sequence joins TRBV28 and TRBJ2-7; 8 bases match TRBD1. V shed 4 bases and J 2 bases; nucleotides not matched to a gene: 4. In germline, CDR1 is MDHEN, CDR2 SYDVKM. The CDR3 is 14 amino acids. CDR3 in DNA: TGTGCCAGCAGTTCGGGACAGGTCACCTACGAGCAGTACTTC. Its translation: CASSSGQVTYEQYF.

J is TRBJ2-7 and V is TRBV11-2; D possibly corresponds to TRBD1 (6 bases). Per the germline V gene, CDR1 is SGHAT and CDR2 is FQNNGV. This CDR3 comprises 14 residues. V lost 5 bases, J lost 6 bases, and 17 bases lay in between. This CDR3 is CASSRLTSGVEQYF. In nucleotides, the CDR3 is TGTGCCAGCAGCCGGCTCACCTCAGGGGTCGAGCAGTACTTC.

The gene calls are TRBV13 and TRBJ2-3; D might be TRBD1 (5 bases). V was shortened by 7 bases and J by 4 bases, with 9 bases between the two germline ends. The CDR3 is 12 residues long. Germline CDR1 is PRHDT and CDR2 is FYEKMQ (reference sequence). DNA for the CDR3: TGTGCCAGCAACCAGGGATCAGATACGCAGTATTTT. It translates to CASNQGSDTQYF.

The genes are TRBV27 and TRBJ2-6, with 9 bases fitting TRBD2. This CDR3 has 17 amino acids. In germline, CDR1 is MNHEY, CDR2 SMNVEV (reference sequence). V trimming: 4 bases; J trimming: 4 bases; junction bases outside the gene matches: 8. The DNA of the CDR3 is TGTGCCAGCAGTTATGCCGCGGGGGGGCCCGGGGCCAACGTCCTGACTTTC. It encodes CASSYAAGGPGANVLTF. Based on the CDR3 plus reference TRBV27 and TRBJ2-6, the full variable domain is EAQVTQNPRYLITVTGKKLTVTCSQNMNHEYMSWYRQDPGLGLRQIYYSMNVEVTDKGDVPEGYKVSRKEKRNFPLILESPSPNQTSLYFCASSYAAGGPGANVLTFGAGSRLTVL.

The chain couples TRBV29-1 to TRBJ1-2, with D unclear. Trimming stripped 6 bases from V and 5 bases from J, with 10 bases between. CDR3 size: 11 residues. Germline CDR1 SQVTM, CDR2 ANQGSEA. The CDR3 spells CSVRPSYGYTF. In DNA, the CDR3 is TGCAGCGTCAGGCCATCTTATGGCTACACCTTC.

The CDR3 coding sequence is TGTGCCAGCAGCTTATGGCGGGGGGGAAATAGTCCTGACGAGCAGTACTTC. Translation gives CASSLWRGGNSPDEQYF. V and J are TRBV11-2 and TRBJ2-7, with 9 bases matching TRBD2. With V trimmed by 2 bases and J by 5 bases, 13 bases remained unmatched. Looked up from germline, CDR1 is SGHAT and CDR2 is FQNNGV. CDR3 size: 17 residues.

In this sample, this clone turned up a few times. The chain couples TRBV6-2 or TRBV6-3 to TRBJ2-7; 9 nucleotides line up with TRBD1. The CDR3 contains 16 residues. Trimming took 5 bases from V and 0 from J; bases not matched to a gene: 8. The germline CDR1 and CDR2 sequences are MNHEY and SVGEGT. The CDR3 loop reads CASSDPGQGSSYEQYF. The DNA of the CDR3 is TGTGCCAGCAGTGACCCAGGACAGGGGAGCTCCTACGAGCAGTACTTC.

The chain has TRBV4-1 and TRBJ1-2; 7 bases are a match to TRBD1. The V gene's germline CDR1 is MGHRA and CDR2 YSYEKL. The CDR3 is 16 amino acids. V dropped 0 bases and J dropped 7; count of bases not matched to a gene: 11. The CDR3 spells CASSQEITGARGGYTF. CDR3 coding DNA: TGCGCCAGCAGCCAAGAGATAACAGGGGCCCGTGGTGGCTACACCTTC.

The chain is built from TRBV7-9 and TRBJ1-2; D might be TRBD1 (6 bases). Trimming left V 2 bases short and J 0 bases short, with 7 bases between. This CDR3 has 14 amino acids. From germline, CDR1 is SEHNR and CDR2 FQNEAQ (reference sequence). As DNA, the CDR3 is TGTGCCAGCAGCTTAAGACAGGCTAACTATGGCTACACCTTC. It translates to CASSLRQANYGYTF.

This clone came up a few times. This rearrangement joins TRBV10-1 to TRBJ2-2; a weak D match, TRBD2 (5 bases). Germline V gene lookup returns CDR1 WNHNN and CDR2 SYGVQD (reference sequence). There are 16 residues in the CDR3. The V end lost 4 bases, the J end lost 4 bases, and 16 bases lay between the germline ends. The CDR3 sequence: CASSVGVWVSTGELFF. For the CDR3, the DNA is TGCGCCAGCAGTGTCGGGGTTTGGGTTTCCACCGGGGAGCTGTTTTTT.

CDR3 residues: CASSQAGGEETQYF. The CDR3 region has the DNA TGTGCCAGCAGCCAAGCGGGGGGAGAAGAGACCCAGTACTTC. The rearrangement uses TRBV3-1 (or the pseudogene TRBV3-2) and TRBJ2-5; TRBD2 aligns across 7 bases. CDR1 LGHDT and CDR2 YNNKEL come from the germline V gene (reference sequence). The V segment lost 1 base and the J segment 3 bases; nucleotides outside the gene matches: 2. The CDR3 runs to 14 residues.

The V gene is TRBV5-1, the J gene TRBJ2-3, with a possible D match to TRBD1 (5 bases). The length of the CDR3 is 15 residues. V shed 2 bases and J shed 2 bases, with 12 bases lying between them. Germline V gives CDR1 SGHRS, CDR2 YFSETQ. The CDR3 region is CASSFQGVHTDTQYF. In DNA, the CDR3 is TGCGCCAGCAGCTTCCAGGGTGTGCACACAGATACGCAGTATTTT. Full variable domain (missing parts from reference TRBV5-1 and TRBJ2-3): KAGVTQTPRYLIKTRGQQVTLSCSPISGHRSVSWYQQTPGQGLQFLFEYFSETQRNKGNFPGRFSGRQFSNSRSEMNVSTLELGDSALYLCASSFQGVHTDTQYFGPGTRLTVL.

The chain links TRBV3-1 (or the pseudogene TRBV3-2) to TRBJ1-2, with 7 bases identical to TRBD1. With V trimmed by 5 bases and J by 3 bases, 0 bases remained unmatched. The germline V gene has CDR1 LGHDT and CDR2 YNNKEL (reference sequence). The CDR3 spans 12 residues. The CDR3 bases are TGTGCCAGCAGCGACAGGGACTATGGCTACACCTTC. It is translated as CASSDRDYGYTF.

The chain combines TRBV6-2 or TRBV6-3 with TRBJ1-5, with TRBD1 matching 7 bases. V lost 6 bases to trimming and J lost 3 bases; unmatched junction nucleotides: 5. Germline CDR1 is MNHEY and CDR2 is SVGEGT. This CDR3 is built from 14 residues. This CDR3 reads CASSTDRANQPQHF. In DNA, the CDR3 is TGTGCCAGCAGCACCGACAGGGCCAATCAGCCCCAGCATTTT.

V gene TRBV30 combines with J gene TRBJ2-3; tentatively, D is TRBD1 (6 bases). The V end was cut by 5 bases, the J end by 6 bases, with 12 bases between. The CDR3 sequence is 12 residues long. CDR1 and CDR2 from the germline V gene are GTSNPN and SVGIG (reference sequence). The CDR3 protein is CAWDPQGDTQYF. The CDR3 nucleotides read TGTGCCTGGGACCCGCAGGGGGATACGCAGTATTTT.